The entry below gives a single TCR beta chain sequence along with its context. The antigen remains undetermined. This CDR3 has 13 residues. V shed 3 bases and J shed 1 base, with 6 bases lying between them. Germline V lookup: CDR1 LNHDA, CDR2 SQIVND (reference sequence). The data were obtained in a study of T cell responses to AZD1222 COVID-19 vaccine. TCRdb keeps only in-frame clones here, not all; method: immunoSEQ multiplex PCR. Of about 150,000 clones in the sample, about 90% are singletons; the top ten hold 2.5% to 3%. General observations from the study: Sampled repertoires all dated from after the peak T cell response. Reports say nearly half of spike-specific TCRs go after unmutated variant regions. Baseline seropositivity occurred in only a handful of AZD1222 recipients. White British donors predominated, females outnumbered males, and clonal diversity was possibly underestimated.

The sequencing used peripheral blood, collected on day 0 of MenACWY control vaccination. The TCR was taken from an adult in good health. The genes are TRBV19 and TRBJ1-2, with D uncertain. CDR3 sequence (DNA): TGTGCCAGTAGTATGGGCGTTAACTATGGCTACACCTTC. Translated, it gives CASSMGVNYGYTF.